This entry concerns a single T cell receptor (beta chain). The germline CDR1 and CDR2 sequences are MNHEY and SMNVEV (reference sequence). The CDR3 is 15 residues long. V lost 3 bases and J lost 4; bases outside the gene matches: 6. The data originate from a study of shared clonotypes between healthy human individuals. Looking at the study overall: CD4 naive and CD4 memory each took three plates per donor, while CD8 naive took two and CD8 memory one.

The method was immunoSEQ multiplex PCR; TCRdb's version includes in-frame clones alone and lacks a portion of them. The repertoire holds about 2.1 million clones, with over 85% as singletons. Cells designated naive CD8 were CD45RO-negative and were positively selected for CCR7, with terminally differentiated effector memory CD45RA+ cells excluded. Healthy adults negative for HIV, lacking recent acute infections or vaccinations, served as donors. The V and J genes are TRBV27 and TRBJ2-7, with 10 bases fitting TRBD2. This clonotype originated in a man aged 18 to 30 in good health. Some clones in this sample may be carry-over from other donors' samples. Material for sequencing was naive CD8+ T cells from PBMCs. The CDR3 DNA is TGTGCCAGCAGTTTTATGACTAGCGGGTTATACGAGCAGTACTTC. Translating gives CASSFMTSGLYEQYF.